The rows below give T cell receptor beta chains drawn from one sample of a study of T cells in Graves' hyperthyroidism and ophthalmopathy. TCRdb processed the multiplex PCR reads anew with MiXCR; each CDR3 protein has one entry. The sample consists of around 370,000 distinct CDR3 sequences, about 18% of them appearing once. Sequenced material: blood. All receptors come from a man aged 18 to 30 with Graves' ophthalmopathy. CDR3s include the opening cysteine and the closing phenylalanine or tryptophan. The D gene is left open where the match is weak. Some rows have no size entry. The others give once, few or many, or a class for an expanded clone.

V,J,D,size,DNA,CDR3
TRBV3-1,TRBJ1-5,NA,many,TGTGCCAGCAGCCAAAGTTTTATCGTCCGCTCGAATCAGCCCCAGCATTTT,CASSQSFIVRSNQPQHF
TRBV6-2/TRBV6-3,TRBJ2-1,TRBD2,NA,TGTGCCAGCAGCTTCCTTGGGACTAGCGGGGGGGCCCTTTTTAGCTCCTACAATGAGCAGTTCTTC,CASSFLGTSGGALFSSYNEQFF
TRBV9,TRBJ1-2,NA,few,TGTGCCAGCAGCGTCGAAGGGACGTACTATGGCTACACCTTC,CASSVEGTYYGYTF
TRBV4-1,TRBJ2-7,NA,NA,TGCGCCAGCAGTAAACAGGAGACCTACGAGCAGTACTTC,CASSKQETYEQYF
TRBV12-3/TRBV12-4,TRBJ2-7,TRBD2,many,TGTGCCAGCAGCCCTGGCGGGGCGGGGGGGGCCTACGAGCAGTACTTC,CASSPGGAGGAYEQYF
TRBV10-1,TRBJ2-1,TRBD2,NA,TGCGCCAGCAGTGACTTCTCACGGGGGGGGCCCTCCCATGAGCAGTTCTTC,CASSDFSRGGPSHEQFF
TRBV6-1,TRBJ1-5,NA,many,TGTGCCAGCAGTGAACTGGGGTCGGGGGGCAATCAGCCCCAGCATTTT,CASSELGSGGNQPQHF
TRBV27,TRBJ1-5,NA,many,TGTGCCAGCAGTGAACTTAATCAGCCCCAGCATTTT,CASSELNQPQHF
TRBV5-6,TRBJ1-1,NA,many,TGTGCCAGCAGCTTGAAAAGACGGATGAACACTGAAGCTTTCTTT,CASSLKRRMNTEAFF
TRBV5-1,TRBJ1-6,TRBD1,NA,TGCGCCAGCAGCTGGACAGGGGGCCAGGATTCACCCCTCCACTTT,CASSWTGGQDSPLHF
TRBV7-2,TRBJ2-2,TRBD2,few,TGTGCCAGCAGCCGACTTCTAGCGGGGGGCCCCGGGGAGCTGTTTTTT,CASSRLLAGGPGELFF
TRBV20-1,TRBJ2-7,NA,many,TGCAGTGCTCCCACTCGGACTGGGACCTACGAGCAGTACTTC,CSAPTRTGTYEQYF
TRBV11-2,TRBJ2-1,NA,many,TGTGCCAGCAGCCCATCGACAGGCTACAATGAGCAGTTCTTC,CASSPSTGYNEQFF
TRBV29-1,TRBJ2-7,NA,many,TGCAGCGTTGAAGTCAGGGCTGGCGAGCAGTACTTC,CSVEVRAGEQYF
TRBV27,TRBJ2-3,NA,many,TGTGCCAGCAGCCATTGGACAGATCCAGATACGCAGTATTTT,CASSHWTDPDTQYF
TRBV6-1,TRBJ1-5,TRBD1,many,TGTGCCAGCAGCGGGGGACAGGGAGGCAATCAGCCCCAGCATTTT,CASSGGQGGNQPQHF
TRBV19,TRBJ1-2,TRBD1,once,TGTGCCAGTAGTATAATCACAGGGGATAACGGCTACACCTTC,CASSIITGDNGYTF
TRBV19,TRBJ2-7,TRBD2,NA,TGTGCCAGTCCCCTCGGGGAGGGGCCCTACGAGCAGTACTTC,CASPLGEGPYEQYF
TRBV9,TRBJ2-5,TRBD2,NA,TGTGCCAGCAGCCATAGCGGGGGGACGCAAGAGACCCAGTACTTC,CASSHSGGTQETQYF
TRBV10-1,TRBJ1-1,NA,many,TGCGCCAGCAGTGAGACTCGTCGGGGGTGGAAGACTGAAGCTTTCTTT,CASSETRRGWKTEAFF
TRBV7-2,TRBJ2-5,TRBD2,few,TGTGCCAGCAGCTTGTGGGCGGGGGGGGCCGGGGAGACCCAGTACTTC,CASSLWAGGAGETQYF
TRBV15,TRBJ2-7,NA,NA,TGTGCCACCAGCAAAGGGACACCCTACGAGCAGTACTTC,CATSKGTPYEQYF
TRBV5-4,TRBJ1-5,NA,NA,TGTGCCGGCAGTGGGGGGCATGATCAGCCCCAGCATTTT,CAGSGGHDQPQHF
TRBV24-1,TRBJ1-6,NA,few,TGTGCCACCAGTGACTCCGGACGAGATTCACCCCTCCACTTT,CATSDSGRDSPLHF
TRBV5-1,TRBJ2-5,NA,many,TGCGCCAGCAGCTTGTCCCAGTCTGAGACCCAGTACTTC,CASSLSQSETQYF
TRBV4-1,TRBJ1-1,NA,NA,TGCGCCAGCAGCCAAGATGCGGCAGTGAACACTGAAGCTTTCTTT,CASSQDAAVNTEAFF
TRBV20-1,TRBJ2-7,NA,many,TGCAGTGCCCAGAGCGGCTTACTCTACGAGCAGTACTTC,CSAQSGLLYEQYF
TRBV20-1,TRBJ2-3,NA,many,TGCAGTGGTCGGGGGCCTAAGGGGGATACGCAGTATTTT,CSGRGPKGDTQYF
TRBV12-3/TRBV12-4,TRBJ1-2,TRBD1,many,TGTGCCAGCAGTAGGGAGCGACAGGGTCTCTATGGCTACACCTTC,CASSRERQGLYGYTF
TRBV5-1,TRBJ1-3,NA,NA,TGCGCCAGCAGCTTGTACGGGATGGGAAACACCATATATTTT,CASSLYGMGNTIYF
TRBV5-1,TRBJ2-3,TRBD2,few,TGCGCCAGCAGCTTTCCGACTAGCGGGGACGTAGATACGCAGTATTTT,CASSFPTSGDVDTQYF
TRBV12-3/TRBV12-4,TRBJ2-1,TRBD2,many,TGTGCCAGCAGCCCCCCACCCGGGGGGAACAATGAGCAGTTCTTC,CASSPPPGGNNEQFF
TRBV6-1,TRBJ2-5,TRBD1,few,TGTGCCAGCAGTGCAGGGGGCTCCTCGGGGACCCAGTACTTC,CASSAGGSSGTQYF
TRBV9,TRBJ2-2,NA,NA,TGTGCCAGCAGCGACAGCACAGGGTTAGGAGGGACAACCGGGGAGCTGTTTTTT,CASSDSTGLGGTTGELFF
TRBV20-1,TRBJ1-1,NA,many,TGCAGTGCTCGAAGGGGGAACATGAACACTGAAGCTTTCTTT,CSARRGNMNTEAFF
TRBV18,TRBJ2-7,TRBD1,few,TGTGCCAGCGCTACGCCGGGACAGGGCTTCGAGCAGTACTTC,CASATPGQGFEQYF
TRBV7-6,TRBJ2-5,NA,many,TGTGCCAGCAGCTTAGCTACTTCCCGGGGGGAGACCCAGTACTTC,CASSLATSRGETQYF
TRBV24-1,TRBJ2-7,TRBD1,few,TGTGCCACCAGTGAGTCTTCCGGGACAGGGTCCTACGAGCAGTACTTC,CATSESSGTGSYEQYF
TRBV7-2,TRBJ2-3,TRBD2,many,TGTGCCAGCAGCCCGCGAATAGCGGGGGGGCCGTCAGATACGCAGTATTTT,CASSPRIAGGPSDTQYF